Included here is one TCR beta chain sequence, with context. Its target is not known. V was pared by 9 bases and J by 3 bases, with 3 bases of the junction left unmatched. This CDR3 is 12 amino acids long. CDR1 and CDR2 from the germline V gene are SNHLY and FYNNEI. Measured with immunoSEQ multiplex PCR; TCRdb has only the in-frame clones, and not every one. The table lists some 120,000 clones, about 88% of them singletons. The sample originates from a study of T cell responses to AZD1222 COVID-19 vaccine. General study findings and limits: Clonal diversity was possibly underestimated; the donors were predominantly white British and more often female. Dominant at 160-218 and 743-854, vaccine-associated CD4 TCRs also spanned spike.

Sequencing was performed on peripheral blood, taken on day 0 of AZD1222 vaccination. The TCR sequence derives from an adult in good health. This chain links TRBV2 with TRBJ1-1; TRBD1 matches at 8 bases. CDR3 DNA sequence: TGTGCCAGAGCAGGGGGCGACACTGAAGCTTTCTTT. The encoded protein is CARAGGDTEAFF.